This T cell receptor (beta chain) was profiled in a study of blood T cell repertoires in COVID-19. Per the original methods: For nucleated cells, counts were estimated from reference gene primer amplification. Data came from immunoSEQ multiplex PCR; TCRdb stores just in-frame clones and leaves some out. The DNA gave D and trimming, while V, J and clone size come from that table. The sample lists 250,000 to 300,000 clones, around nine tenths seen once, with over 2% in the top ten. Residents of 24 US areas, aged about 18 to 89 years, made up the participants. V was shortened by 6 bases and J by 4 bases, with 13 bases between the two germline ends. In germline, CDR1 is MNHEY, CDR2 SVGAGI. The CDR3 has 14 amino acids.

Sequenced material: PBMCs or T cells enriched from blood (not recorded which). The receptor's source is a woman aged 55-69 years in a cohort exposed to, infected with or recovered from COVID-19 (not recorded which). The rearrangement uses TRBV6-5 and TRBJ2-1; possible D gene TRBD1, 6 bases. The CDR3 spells CASRSDRLYNEQFF. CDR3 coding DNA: TGTGCCAGCAGATCCGACAGGCTATACAATGAGCAGTTCTTC.